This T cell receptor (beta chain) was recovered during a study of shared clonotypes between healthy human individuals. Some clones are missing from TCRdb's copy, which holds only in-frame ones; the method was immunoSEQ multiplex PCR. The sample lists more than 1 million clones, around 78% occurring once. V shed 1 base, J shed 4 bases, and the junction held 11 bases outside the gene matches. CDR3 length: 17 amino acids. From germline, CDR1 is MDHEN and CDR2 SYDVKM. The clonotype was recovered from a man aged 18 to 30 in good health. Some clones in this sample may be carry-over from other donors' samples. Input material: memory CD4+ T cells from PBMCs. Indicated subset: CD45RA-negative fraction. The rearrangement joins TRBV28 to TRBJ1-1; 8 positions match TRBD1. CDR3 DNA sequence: TGTGCCAGCAGTTTATTAGGATACGGACAGGGATCCACTGAAGCTTTCTTT. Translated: CASSLLGYGQGSTEAFF.